The 24 T cell receptor beta chains below all came from one sample that was sequenced in a study of beta chain features in type 1 diabetes. What was sequenced were expressed TCRB transcripts, since all of the isolated RNA had been reverse transcribed. Profiled with immunoSEQ multiplex PCR; TCRdb holds only in-frame clones, not every one. The sample carries more than 8,500 clones, 78% recorded once. The sequenced material came from Tregs from blood. All receptors come from a woman in her late teens or twenties in good health.

This sequence joins TRBV11-2 and TRBJ2-7, with D possibly TRBD1 on 6 matching bases. V lost 2 bases and J lost 5, with 19 bases in between. Germline lookup yields CDR1 SGHAT and CDR2 FQNNGV. This CDR3 region has 16 residues. CDR3 sequence reads: CASSLLVWAGAHEQYF. CDR3 DNA sequence: TGTGCCAGCAGCTTACTGGTCTGGGCAGGGGCCCACGAGCAGTACTTC.

V gene TRBV30 combines with J gene TRBJ1-2; unclear D gene. Trimming took 3 bases from V and 4 from J, leaving 9 bases between them. The CDR3 contains 12 residues. CDR1 and CDR2 (germline): GTSNPN, SVGIG (reference sequence). The CDR3 is CAWRTSPYGYTF. The CDR3 coding sequence is TGTGCCTGGAGAACTTCCCCCTATGGCTACACCTTC.

The chain combines TRBV6-6 with TRBJ2-7; TRBD2 aligns across 7 bases. After removal of 6 bases from V and 0 bases from J, the junction contained 5 bases not matched to a gene. This CDR3 has 14 residues. Looked up from germline, CDR1 is MNHNY and CDR2 is SVGAGI (reference sequence). CDR3 loop: CASRGAGLSYEQYF. The CDR3, as DNA: TGTGCCAGCAGGGGAGCGGGACTCTCCTACGAGCAGTACTTC.

This chain links TRBV2 with TRBJ1-1, with a weak D call TRBD1 (6 bases). This CDR3 contains 13 residues. The germline gives CDR1 SNHLY, CDR2 FYNNEI. V lost 6 bases to trimming and J lost 0 bases, with 8 bases between them. As DNA, the CDR3 is TGTGCCAGCAGAGGGGGTCTGAACACTGAAGCTTTCTTT. The encoded protein is CASRGGLNTEAFF.

This clone was observed a few times. This sequence joins TRBV19 and TRBJ2-4; possible D gene TRBD1, 6 bases. The CDR3 contains 17 residues. The germline CDR1 and CDR2 sequences are LNHDA and SQIVND (reference sequence). The V end was cut by 6 bases, the J end by 0 bases, with 18 bases between. CDR3 in amino acids: CASSLGGQRLAKNIQYF. As DNA, the CDR3 is TGTGCCAGTAGCCTAGGCGGACAGAGACTAGCCAAAAACATTCAGTACTTC. Supplemented by reference TRBV19 and TRBJ2-4, the full variable domain reads DGGITQSPKYLFRKEGQNVTLSCEQNLNHDAMYWYRQDPGQGLRLIYYSQIVNDFQKGDIAEGYSVSREKKESFPLTVTSAQKNPTAFYLCASSLGGQRLAKNIQYFGAGTRLSVL.

This sequence joins TRBV6-5 and TRBJ1-2; TRBD1 matches at 7 bases. The CDR3 loop spans 12 amino acids. V gave up 5 bases and J gave up 8 bases; unmatched junction bases: 5. Germline assignment: CDR1 MNHEY and CDR2 SVGAGI. The CDR3 nucleotides read TGTGCCAGCAGTAGGGGACAGAGGGGCTACACCTTC. It specifies CASSRGQRGYTF.

The chain uses TRBV5-1 and TRBJ2-4, with D tentatively TRBD2 (6 bases). This CDR3 is 15 amino acids long. V was clipped by 4 bases and J by 4 bases, with 15 bases between them. Germline-derived CDR1 and CDR2 are SGHRS and YFSETQ. CDR3 protein: CASSLRTGDKNIQYF. In DNA form, the CDR3 reads TGCGCCAGCAGCCTAAGGACGGGAGATAAAAACATTCAGTACTTC.

This chain uses TRBV18 with TRBJ2-1; D gene ambiguous. The CDR3 extends over 15 amino acids. Trimming pared 2 bases from V and 8 bases from J, leaving 16 bases between. From germline, CDR1 is KGHSH and CDR2 LQKENI. The CDR3 DNA is TGTGCCAGCTCACCAAATTACTTCCTTCACGATGAGCAGTTCTTC. Translating it yields CASSPNYFLHDEQFF.

V gene TRBV5-1 combines with J gene TRBJ1-1, with 9 bases that match TRBD1. CDR3 length: 16 amino acids. From germline, CDR1 is SGHRS and CDR2 YFSETQ. Unmatched junction bases numbered 9, after V lost 5 bases and J lost 1 base. This chain's CDR3 is CASRLGTGLSNTEAFF. In nucleotides, the CDR3 is TGCGCCAGCAGACTTGGGACAGGGCTTTCGAACACTGAAGCTTTCTTT.

The table lists this clone with a count of one. The gene calls are TRBV30 and TRBJ1-2; 8 positions agree with TRBD1. V was pared by 5 bases and J by 5 bases, with 7 bases of the junction left unmatched. This CDR3 has 13 amino acids. The germline gives CDR1 GTSNPN, CDR2 SVGIG (reference sequence). This chain's CDR3 is CAWGSGQEYGYTF. In nucleotides, the CDR3 is TGTGCCTGGGGATCGGGACAGGAATATGGCTACACCTTC.

The rearrangement uses TRBV5-1 and TRBJ2-3; D perhaps matches TRBD1 (6 bases). From germline, CDR1 is SGHRS and CDR2 YFSETQ. This CDR3 has 15 amino acids. V gave up 4 bases and J gave up 4 bases, with 16 bases separating them. The CDR3 loop reads CASSHGQLGADTQYF. The DNA of the CDR3 is TGCGCCAGCAGCCACGGACAGTTAGGGGCAGATACGCAGTATTTT.

The gene calls are TRBV10-2 and TRBJ2-1, with D perhaps TRBD1 (6 bases). The CDR3 is 14 residues long. The V end was cut by 8 bases, the J end by 6 bases, with 17 bases between. CDR1 is WSHSY and CDR2 is SAAADI in the germline V gene. CDR3 sequence (DNA): TGCGCCAGCGGGCCGCGGACAGTAGGCAATGAGCAGTTCTTC. Translated, it gives CASGPRTVGNEQFF.

This clone came up a few times. The chain has TRBV5-1 and TRBJ2-1; D not certain. Germline V gene sequence: CDR1 SGHRS, CDR2 YFSETQ. Trimming took 1 base from V and 5 from J, leaving 10 bases between them. This CDR3 has 14 residues. The CDR3 loop is CASSLLGSDNEQFF. The CDR3, as DNA: TGCGCCAGCAGCTTGCTAGGTTCGGACAATGAGCAGTTCTTC. Drawing the rest from reference TRBV5-1 and TRBJ2-1, the complete variable domain is KAGVTQTPRYLIKTRGQQVTLSCSPISGHRSVSWYQQTPGQGLQFLFEYFSETQRNKGNFPGRFSGRQFSNSRSEMNVSTLELGDSALYLCASSLLGSDNEQFFGPGTRLTVL.

V and J are TRBV27 and TRBJ1-5; no clear D gene. The germline V gene encodes CDR1 MNHEY and CDR2 SMNVEV (reference sequence). The V end was cut by 5 bases, the J end by 0 bases, with 8 bases between. The length of the CDR3 is 14 residues. CDR3 nucleotides: TGTGCCAGCAGTGGACTCCCTAGCAATCAGCCCCAGCATTTT. Translating gives CASSGLPSNQPQHF.

The gene calls are TRBV6-1 and TRBJ2-1; possibly TRBD2 for D (6 bases). The CDR3 spans 13 residues. Germline loops: CDR1 MNHNS, CDR2 SASEGT. The V end lost 8 bases, the J end lost 2 bases, and 10 bases lay between the germline ends. CDR3 region: CASSGLAYNEQFF. The CDR3 coding sequence is TGTGCCAGCTCGGGACTTGCCTACAATGAGCAGTTCTTC.

The rearrangement links TRBV7-2 to TRBJ1-5; 9 bases fit TRBD1. The CDR3 totals 15 residues. CDR1 is SGHTA, CDR2 FQGNSA, per germline. Trimming removed 2 bases from V and 5 bases from J; junction bases left unmatched: 4. The CDR3 DNA sequence: TGTGCCAGCAGCTTAATGACAGGGGGGGATCAGCCCCAGCATTTT. Its protein product is CASSLMTGGDQPQHF. Together with reference TRBV7-2 and TRBJ1-5, the CDR3 gives the full variable domain: GAGVSQSPSNKVTEKGKDVELRCDPISGHTALYWYRQSLGQGLEFLIYFQGNSAPDKSGLPSDRFSAERTGGSVSTLTIQRTQQEDSAVYLCASSLMTGGDQPQHFGDGTRLSIL.

V usage is TRBV7-2 and J usage is TRBJ2-1, with D possibly being TRBD1 (6 bases). V was pared by 3 bases and J by 5 bases, with 11 bases between. The CDR3 is 14 amino acids. The germline V gene has CDR1 SGHTA and CDR2 FQGNSA. CDR3 nucleotide sequence: TGTGCCAGCAGCTTTAGGACAGTCAACAATGAGCAGTTCTTC. Residues: CASSFRTVNNEQFF.

V usage is TRBV5-1 and J usage is TRBJ1-2; D gene unclear. Trimming stripped 2 bases from V and 7 bases from J, with 18 bases between. The CDR3 is made up of 15 amino acids. Germline CDR1 is SGHRS and CDR2 is YFSETQ. The CDR3 DNA reads as TGCGCCAGCAGCTTCTCAACGGGAGAAGCTAGTGGCTACACCTTC. Its translation: CASSFSTGEASGYTF.

The chain uses TRBV6-1 and TRBJ1-2, with no clear D. This CDR3 is 14 amino acids long. V dropped 7 bases and J dropped 5 bases, with 17 bases sitting between them. The germline V gene has CDR1 MNHNS and CDR2 SASEGT. CDR3 bases: TGTGCCAGCATGATACTCCGGGATTATTATGGCTACACCTTC. The encoded protein is CASMILRDYYGYTF.

The chain links TRBV27 to TRBJ1-2; TRBD1 is a possible D gene (5 bases). The V end lost 2 bases, the J end lost 4 bases, and 8 bases lay between the germline ends. Germline CDR1 reads MNHEY; CDR2 reads SMNVEV (reference sequence). This CDR3 contains 13 residues. CDR3 DNA: TGTGCCAGCAGTTTAACAGGTTCCTATGGCTACACCTTC. Its protein product is CASSLTGSYGYTF.

The chain links TRBV10-3 to TRBJ2-5; D is undetermined. V lost 10 bases, J lost 3 bases, and 12 bases lay in between. This CDR3 contains 12 residues. Germline CDR1 and CDR2: ENHRY and SYGVKD. For the CDR3, the DNA is TGTGCCACTCAGGCCCCCAAAGAGACCCAGTACTTC. Amino acids: CATQAPKETQYF.

The count of this clone is one. The V gene is TRBV7-9, the J gene TRBJ2-7; possible D gene TRBD1, 5 bases. V was pared by 11 bases and J by 5 bases, with 13 bases between. The CDR3 runs 11 residues. CDR1 and CDR2 from the germline V gene are SEHNR and FQNEAQ (reference sequence). The CDR3 region is CAGAMGNEQYF. CDR3 nucleotide sequence: TGTGCCGGGGCCATGGGCAACGAGCAGTACTTC.

This clone was seen only once. V and J are TRBV7-6 and TRBJ2-7, with D perhaps matching TRBD1 (5 bases). The CDR3 is made up of 15 amino acids. CDR1 is SGHVS and CDR2 is FNYEAQ in the germline V gene. The V end lost 2 bases, the J end lost 4 bases, and 15 bases lay between the germline ends. CDR3 sequence (DNA): TGTGCCAGCAGCTTATCCGCAGGGATTGTGTACGAGCAGTACTTC. Translation: CASSLSAGIVYEQYF.

This clone came up a few times. The V and J genes are TRBV6-4 and TRBJ1-2, with D hard to call. CDR3 length: 15 residues. V lost 3 bases to trimming and J lost 11 bases, with 22 bases between them. Germline CDR1 MRHNA, CDR2 SNTAGT. The CDR3 spells CASSESSGPPDAYTF. The CDR3 DNA reads as TGTGCCAGCAGTGAAAGCAGCGGCCCCCCAGACGCTTACACCTTC.